This T cell receptor beta chain was profiled in a study of cytomegalovirus exposure and HLA in healthy donors. For this clone: What it binds is not known.

Study results and limitations: Diagnosis of cytomegalovirus status made by the classifier reportedly showed high specificity and sensitivity. In the 130 or so validation repertoires, more than 85% of cluster scores exceeded 0, per a later analysis.

Produced via immunoSEQ multiplex PCR; TCRdb's table is partial and in-frame only. There are under 80,000 clones in the sample; around 92% occur only once, and 0.95% to 1.5% lies in the top ten. The CDR3 extends over 15 amino acids. From germline, CDR1 is SGHRS and CDR2 YFSETQ. V dropped 4 bases and J dropped 0 bases, with 14 bases sitting between them. The sequence was collected from a woman aged 18-35 years in good health and CMV-seronegative. The V gene is TRBV5-1, the J gene TRBJ2-7, with D perhaps TRBD1 (5 bases). Sequences were obtained from PBMCs. CDR3 residues: CASSVDSRSSYEQYF. CDR3 in DNA: TGCGCCAGCAGCGTAGACAGTCGAAGCTCCTACGAGCAGTACTTC.